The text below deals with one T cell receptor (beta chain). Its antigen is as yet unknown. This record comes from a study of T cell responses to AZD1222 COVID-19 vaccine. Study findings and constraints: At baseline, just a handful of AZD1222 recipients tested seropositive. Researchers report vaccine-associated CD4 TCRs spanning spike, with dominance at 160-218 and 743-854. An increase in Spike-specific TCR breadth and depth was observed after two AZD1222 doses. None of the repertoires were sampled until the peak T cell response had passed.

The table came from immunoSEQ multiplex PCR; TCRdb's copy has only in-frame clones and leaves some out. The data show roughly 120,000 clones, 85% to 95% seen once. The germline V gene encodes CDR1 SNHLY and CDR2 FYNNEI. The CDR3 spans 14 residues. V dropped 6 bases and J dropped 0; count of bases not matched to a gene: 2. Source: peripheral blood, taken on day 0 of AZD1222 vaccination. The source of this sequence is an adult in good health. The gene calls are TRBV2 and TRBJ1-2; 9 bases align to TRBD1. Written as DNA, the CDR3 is TGTGCCAGCAGGGGACAGGGTGCTAACTATGGCTACACCTTC. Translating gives CASRGQGANYGYTF.